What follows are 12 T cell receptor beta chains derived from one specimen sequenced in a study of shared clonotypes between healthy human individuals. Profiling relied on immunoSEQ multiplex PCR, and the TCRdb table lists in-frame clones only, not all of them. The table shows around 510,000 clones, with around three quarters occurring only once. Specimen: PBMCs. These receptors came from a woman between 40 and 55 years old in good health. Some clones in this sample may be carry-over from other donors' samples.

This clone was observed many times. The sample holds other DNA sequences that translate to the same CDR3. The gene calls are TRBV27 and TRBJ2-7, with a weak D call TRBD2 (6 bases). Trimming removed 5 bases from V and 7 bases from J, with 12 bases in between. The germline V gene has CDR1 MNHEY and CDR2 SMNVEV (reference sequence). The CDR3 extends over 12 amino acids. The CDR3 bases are TGTGCCAGCAGTCGGCAGGGACTTGAGCAGTACTTC. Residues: CASSRQGLEQYF.

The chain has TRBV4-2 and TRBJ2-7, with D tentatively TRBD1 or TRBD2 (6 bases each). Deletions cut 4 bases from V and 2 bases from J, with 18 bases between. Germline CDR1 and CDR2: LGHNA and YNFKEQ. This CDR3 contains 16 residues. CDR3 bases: TGTGCCAGCAGCCGAGACAGGACACGGGGGCCCTACGAGCAGTACTTC. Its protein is CASSRDRTRGPYEQYF.

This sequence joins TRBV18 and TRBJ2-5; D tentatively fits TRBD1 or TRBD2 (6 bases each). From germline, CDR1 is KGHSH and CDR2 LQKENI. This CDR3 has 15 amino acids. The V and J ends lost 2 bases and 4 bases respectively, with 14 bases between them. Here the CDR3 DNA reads TGTGCCAGCTCACCAGAGGGGGGTTACGGAGAGACCCAGTACTTC. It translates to CASSPEGGYGETQYF.

The CDR3 coding sequence is TGTGCCTGGAGTCCCGACCCTATTCAAAACGGGCAGTACTTC. Its protein product is CAWSPDPIQNGQYF. The rearrangement joins TRBV30 to TRBJ2-7; D call uncertain. Germline lookup yields CDR1 GTSNPN and CDR2 SVGIG (reference sequence). The CDR3 is 14 residues long. V dropped 2 bases and J dropped 9 bases, with 20 bases sitting between them.

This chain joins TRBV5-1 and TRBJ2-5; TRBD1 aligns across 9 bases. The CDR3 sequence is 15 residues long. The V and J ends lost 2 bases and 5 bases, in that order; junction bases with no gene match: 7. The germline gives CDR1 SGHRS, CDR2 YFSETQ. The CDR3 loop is CASSFTGGPGETQYF. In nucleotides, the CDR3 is TGCGCCAGCAGCTTCACAGGGGGCCCTGGCGAGACCCAGTACTTC.

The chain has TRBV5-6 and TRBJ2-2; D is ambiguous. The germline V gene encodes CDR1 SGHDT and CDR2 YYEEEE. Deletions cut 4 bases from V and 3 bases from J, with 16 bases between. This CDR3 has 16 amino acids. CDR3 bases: TGTGCCAGCAGCATCTCCCCATCGCTATACACCGGGGAGCTGTTTTTT. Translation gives CASSISPSLYTGELFF.

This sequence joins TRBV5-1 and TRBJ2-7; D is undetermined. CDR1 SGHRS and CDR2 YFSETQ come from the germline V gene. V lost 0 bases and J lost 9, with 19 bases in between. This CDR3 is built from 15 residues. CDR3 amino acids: CASSLAFQPPGGQYF. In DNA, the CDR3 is TGCGCCAGCAGCTTGGCGTTCCAACCCCCAGGCGGGCAGTACTTC.

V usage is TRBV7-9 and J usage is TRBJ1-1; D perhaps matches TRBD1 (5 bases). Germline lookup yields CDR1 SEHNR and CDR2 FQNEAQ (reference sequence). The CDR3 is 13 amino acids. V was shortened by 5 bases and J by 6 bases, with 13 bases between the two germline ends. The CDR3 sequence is CASSPRAVAEAFF. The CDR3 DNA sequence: TGTGCCAGCAGCCCCAGGGCCGTCGCTGAAGCTTTCTTT.

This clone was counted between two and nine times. In nucleotides, the CDR3 is TGCAGCGTCGGACAGGGGGTTTCTGGCTACACCTTC. This gives the protein CSVGQGVSGYTF. The J gene is TRBJ1-2, the V gene TRBV29-1, with TRBD1 matching 10 bases. In germline, CDR1 is SQVTM, CDR2 ANQGSEA. The junction had 5 bases not matched to a gene; V was cut back by 6 bases and J by 7 bases. The CDR3 is made up of 12 amino acids.

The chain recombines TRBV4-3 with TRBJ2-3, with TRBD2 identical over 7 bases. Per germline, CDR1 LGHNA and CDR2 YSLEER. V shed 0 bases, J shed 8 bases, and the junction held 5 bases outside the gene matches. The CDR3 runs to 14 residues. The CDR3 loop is CASSQDQSGATQYF. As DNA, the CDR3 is TGCGCCAGCAGCCAAGATCAGAGCGGGGCTACGCAGTATTTT.

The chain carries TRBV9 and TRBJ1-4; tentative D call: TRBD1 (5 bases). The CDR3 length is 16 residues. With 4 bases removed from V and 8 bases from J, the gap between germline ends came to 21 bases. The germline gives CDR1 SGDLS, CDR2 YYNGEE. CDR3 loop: CASSPWGRPMSEKLFF. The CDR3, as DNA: TGTGCCAGCAGCCCATGGGGACGGCCGATGTCGGAAAAACTGTTTTTT.

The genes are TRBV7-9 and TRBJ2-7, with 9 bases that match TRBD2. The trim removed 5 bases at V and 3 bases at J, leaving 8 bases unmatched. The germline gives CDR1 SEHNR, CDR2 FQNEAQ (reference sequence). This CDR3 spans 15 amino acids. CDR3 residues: CASSVVIAGDYEQYF. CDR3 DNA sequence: TGTGCCAGCAGCGTGGTTATAGCGGGGGACTACGAGCAGTACTTC.